Below are 32 T cell receptor beta chains sequenced from a single sample in a study of T cell responses to AZD1222 COVID-19 vaccine. Only in-frame clones appear in the TCRdb table, and some are missing; sequencing was by immunoSEQ multiplex PCR. The table has roughly 77,000 clones, roughly 90% seen once. Specimen: peripheral blood, collected on day 0 of AZD1222 vaccination. The source of these receptors is an adult in good health.

V and J are TRBV30 and TRBJ1-1; tentative D call: TRBD1 (5 bases). The CDR3 has 13 residues. CDR1 GTSNPN and CDR2 SVGIG come from the germline V gene (reference sequence). V lost 2 bases to trimming and J lost 4 bases, with 11 bases between them. The CDR3, as DNA: TGTGCCTGGAGTCGGGGGGTGAGCACTGAAGCTTTCTTT. This gives the protein CAWSRGVSTEAFF.

In this sample, this clone turned up a few times. V gene TRBV5-6 combines with J gene TRBJ2-1; 10 bases map to TRBD2. CDR1 and CDR2 from the germline V gene are SGHDT and YYEEEE. The CDR3 totals 15 residues. With 2 bases clipped from V and 11 bases from J, the junction kept 10 bases outside the gene matches. In nucleotides, the CDR3 is TGTGCCAGCAGCTTCAGCGGGGGGGAGATTTTTAAGCAGTTCTTC. Encoded protein: CASSFSGGEIFKQFF. Combining the CDR3 with reference TRBV5-6 and TRBJ2-1 gives the whole variable domain DAGVTQSPTHLIKTRGQQVTLRCSPKSGHDTVSWYQQALGQGPQFIFQYYEEEERQRGNFPDRFSGHQFPNYSSELNVNALLLGDSALYLCASSFSGGEIFKQFFGPGTRLTVL.

The chain recombines TRBV20-1 with TRBJ1-1; the D gene is possibly TRBD1 (5 bases). The V gene's germline CDR1 is DFQATT and CDR2 SNEGSKA (reference sequence). CDR3 length equals 12 residues. Trimming removed 3 bases from V and 8 bases from J, with 13 bases in between. The CDR3 bases are TGCAGTGCTAGTATTGGGGCTAAGGAAGCTTTCTTT. It is translated as CSASIGAKEAFF.

The chain joins TRBV11-2 to TRBJ2-5; D might be TRBD2 (6 bases). CDR3 length equals 17 residues. V lost 2 bases to trimming and J lost 2 bases, with 18 bases between them. Germline V gene lookup returns CDR1 SGHAT and CDR2 FQNNGV. In DNA, the CDR3 is TGTGCCAGCAGCTTATATACGCCCGGGGGTGCTCAAGAGACCCAGTACTTC. It specifies CASSLYTPGGAQETQYF. Combining the CDR3 with reference TRBV11-2 and TRBJ2-5 gives the whole variable domain EAGVAQSPRYKIIEKRQSVAFWCNPISGHATLYWYQQILGQGPKLLIQFQNNGVVDDSQLPKDRFSAERLKGVDSTLKIQPAKLEDSAVYLCASSLYTPGGAQETQYFGPGTRLLVL.

This rearrangement joins TRBV2 to TRBJ2-3; D could derive from TRBD1 or TRBD2 (5 bases each). Germline assignment: CDR1 SNHLY and CDR2 FYNNEI. V dropped 1 base and J dropped 7 bases, with 6 bases sitting between them. This CDR3 spans 12 amino acids. The CDR3 nucleotides are TGTGCCAGCAGTGAAGGGGGGAATACGCAGTATTTT. Translation: CASSEGGNTQYF. Drawing the rest from reference TRBV2 and TRBJ2-3, the complete variable domain is EPEVTQTPSHQVTQMGQEVILRCVPISNHLYFYWYRQILGQKVEFLVSFYNNEISEKSEIFDDQFSVERPDGSNFTLKIRSTKLEDSAMYFCASSEGGNTQYFGPGTRLTVL.

V gene TRBV27 combines with J gene TRBJ1-4; tentatively, D is TRBD1 (6 bases). Germline V gene lookup returns CDR1 MNHEY and CDR2 SMNVEV (reference sequence). The ends were cut back, 8 bases at V and 5 bases at J, with 18 bases in the middle. The CDR3 runs to 15 residues. Here the CDR3 DNA reads TGTGCCAGCGGAGGATATCCAGGGGCAAATGAAAAACTGTTTTTT. This sequence encodes CASGGYPGANEKLFF.

The chain uses TRBV11-2 and TRBJ2-3; D uncertain. The CDR3 covers 14 residues. Germline V lookup: CDR1 SGHAT, CDR2 FQNNGV. The V gene lost 3 bases and the J gene lost 0 bases, with 7 bases spanning the gap. DNA of the CDR3: TGTGCCAGCAGCTTGGAGCGTAGCACAGATACGCAGTATTTT. Its protein product is CASSLERSTDTQYF.

V usage is TRBV19 and J usage is TRBJ2-1; TRBD1 is a possible D gene (5 bases). Per germline, CDR1 LNHDA and CDR2 SQIVND (reference sequence). V dropped 3 bases and J dropped 4 bases, with 16 bases sitting between them. The length of the CDR3 is 16 residues. The CDR3 region is CASSMSPSRAYNEQFF. The CDR3, as DNA: TGTGCCAGTAGTATGTCCCCCTCCAGGGCTTACAATGAGCAGTTCTTC. The full variable domain, completed using reference TRBV19 and TRBJ2-1, is DGGITQSPKYLFRKEGQNVTLSCEQNLNHDAMYWYRQDPGQGLRLIYYSQIVNDFQKGDIAEGYSVSREKKESFPLTVTSAQKNPTAFYLCASSMSPSRAYNEQFFGPGTRLTVL.

V is TRBV28 and J is TRBJ2-1, with 11 bases aligning to TRBD2. Trimming took 7 bases from V and 10 from J; bases not matched to a gene: 9. Per the germline V gene, CDR1 is MDHEN and CDR2 is SYDVKM. This CDR3 is built from 14 residues. CDR3 DNA: TGTGCCAGCACCCATAGCGGGGGGGCATGGGAGCAGTTCTTC. It codes for CASTHSGGAWEQFF.

J is TRBJ1-4 and V is TRBV5-1; the D is unclear. Trimming cost V 0 bases and J 13 bases, with 10 bases left between them. The germline V gene has CDR1 SGHRS and CDR2 YFSETQ. The CDR3 sequence is 12 residues long. The CDR3 spells CASSLAGRRLFF. CDR3 bases: TGCGCCAGCAGCTTGGCGGGGAGGAGACTGTTTTTT.

The chain combines TRBV4-2 with TRBJ2-2; TRBD1 is a possible D gene (5 bases). Trimming removed 3 bases from V and 2 bases from J, with 13 bases in between. The CDR3 runs to 16 residues. The germline V gene has CDR1 LGHNA and CDR2 YNFKEQ. The CDR3 loop reads CASSHSDRINTGELFF. In nucleotides, the CDR3 is TGTGCCAGCAGCCACAGTGACAGAATAAACACCGGGGAGCTGTTTTTT.

The chain links TRBV6-6 to TRBJ2-2; D perhaps matches TRBD1 (6 bases). V was trimmed by 0 bases and J by 0 bases, leaving 8 bases between them. The germline V gene has CDR1 MNHNY and CDR2 SVGAGI (reference sequence). The CDR3 consists of 16 residues. The CDR3 coding sequence is TGTGCCAGCAGTTACTCGTACAGGGCGAACACCGGGGAGCTGTTTTTT. Translation gives CASSYSYRANTGELFF.

The count of this clone is one. The CDR3: CASSGTGPADTQYF. The DNA of the CDR3 is TGTGCCAGCAGTGGGACAGGCCCCGCAGATACGCAGTATTTT. The chain carries TRBV6-2 or TRBV6-3 and TRBJ2-3; 8 bases match TRBD1. V dropped 5 bases and J dropped 4; count of bases not matched to a gene: 5. This CDR3 has 14 amino acids. CDR1 is MNHEY, CDR2 SVGEGT, per germline.

The chain employs TRBV4-3 and TRBJ1-2; D is uncertain. V was cut by 0 bases and J by 2 bases, with 4 bases left in between. The germline V gene encodes CDR1 LGHNA and CDR2 YSLEER. The CDR3 is 13 amino acids. The CDR3 region is CASSQEGNYGYTF. CDR3 in DNA: TGCGCCAGCAGCCAAGAGGGGAACTATGGCTACACCTTC.

This chain uses TRBV7-6 with TRBJ2-2; possible D gene TRBD2, 5 bases. The CDR3 has 15 amino acids. CDR1 and CDR2 from the germline V gene are SGHVS and FNYEAQ. Trimming pared 2 bases from V and 1 base from J, leaving 8 bases between. CDR3 in DNA: TGTGCCAGCAGCTTACTAGCACAGAACACCGGGGAGCTGTTTTTT. This gives the protein CASSLLAQNTGELFF.

The rearrangement uses TRBV5-6 and TRBJ1-6, with TRBD1 as a possible D gene (5 bases). Deletions cut 2 bases from V and 8 bases from J, with 8 bases between. Germline CDR1 SGHDT, CDR2 YYEEEE. This CDR3 spans 13 amino acids. The chain's CDR3 is CASSFGGYSPLHF. CDR3 sequence (DNA): TGTGCCAGCAGCTTCGGGGGATATTCACCCCTCCACTTT.

The chain recombines TRBV10-1 with TRBJ1-1; D is unclear. The CDR3 runs to 13 residues. CDR1 and CDR2 (germline): WNHNN, SYGVQD (reference sequence). V was clipped by 9 bases and J by 0 bases, with 11 bases between them. The DNA of the CDR3 is TGCGCCAGTCAGACAAGTATGAACACTGAAGCTTTCTTT. Residues: CASQTSMNTEAFF.

This rearrangement joins TRBV6-1 to TRBJ2-7; D assignment may be TRBD1 or TRBD2 (6 bases each). The germline V gene has CDR1 MNHNS and CDR2 SASEGT. Trimming removed 1 base at V and 2 bases at J, with 18 bases between. This CDR3 comprises 17 residues. CDR3: CASSEGIGGLRPYEQYF. CDR3 DNA: TGTGCCAGCAGTGAAGGGATTGGGGGGCTTAGGCCCTACGAGCAGTACTTC.

Only one count was recorded for this clone. The rearrangement uses TRBV19 and TRBJ1-2; D unresolved. This CDR3 region has 13 residues. Germline V lookup: CDR1 LNHDA, CDR2 SQIVND (reference sequence). V dropped 6 bases and J dropped 4 bases, with 12 bases sitting between them. The CDR3 region is CASSLDGTYGYTF. CDR3 sequence (DNA): TGTGCCAGTAGCCTTGACGGAACCTATGGCTACACCTTC.

This clone was picked up a small number of times. The chain recombines TRBV5-4 with TRBJ2-5, with TRBD1 matching 9 bases. Losses at the gene ends were 4 bases for V and 2 bases for J; bases not matched to a gene: 9. The CDR3 loop spans 16 amino acids. Germline V gene sequence: CDR1 SGHNT, CDR2 YYREEE (reference sequence). The CDR3 is CASSEGAGQGQETQYF. The CDR3 nucleotides read TGTGCCAGCAGCGAGGGAGCGGGACAGGGTCAAGAGACCCAGTACTTC.

This chain links TRBV19 with TRBJ2-1, with D unresolved. Trimming cost V 5 bases and J 8 bases, with 19 bases left between them. CDR1 LNHDA and CDR2 SQIVND come from the germline V gene (reference sequence). This CDR3 contains 15 residues. The CDR3 DNA is TGTGCCAGTAGTCGGGTAAAAACAATTCACGATGAGCAGTTCTTC. Amino acids: CASSRVKTIHDEQFF.

The rearrangement uses TRBV19 and TRBJ1-1; TRBD1 agrees at 8 bases. In germline, CDR1 is LNHDA, CDR2 SQIVND (reference sequence). This CDR3 comprises 13 residues. Trimming at V came to 3 bases and at J to 7 bases, leaving 4 bases not matched to a gene. This CDR3 is CASSISQGDEAFF. The CDR3 DNA is TGTGCCAGTAGTATTTCACAGGGGGATGAAGCTTTCTTT.

V and J are TRBV9 and TRBJ1-2; D not resolved. Looked up from germline, CDR1 is SGDLS and CDR2 is YYNGEE. CDR3 size: 14 residues. The V gene lost 0 bases and the J gene lost 8 bases, with 14 bases spanning the gap. Written as DNA, the CDR3 is TGTGCCAGCAGCGTAGCTACATGGGGAAGCGGCTACACCTTC. It codes for CASSVATWGSGYTF.

A single count supports this clone. This rearrangement joins TRBV7-6 to TRBJ2-2, with 9 nucleotides matching TRBD2. The CDR3 is made up of 18 amino acids. J gave up 4 bases and V 0 bases, and 9 bases lay outside the gene matches. Per the germline V gene, CDR1 is SGHVS and CDR2 is FNYEAQ. The CDR3 is CASSLAIVAGAGTGELFF. In DNA form, the CDR3 reads TGTGCCAGCAGCTTAGCGATCGTAGCGGGGGCGGGCACCGGGGAGCTGTTTTTT. The full variable domain, rest sourced from reference TRBV7-6 and TRBJ2-2, is GAGVSQSPRYKVTKRGQDVALRCDPISGHVSLYWYRQALGQGPEFLTYFNYEAQQDKSGLPNDRFSAERPEGSISTLTIQRTEQRDSAMYRCASSLAIVAGAGTGELFFGEGSRLTVL.

This rearrangement joins TRBV28 to TRBJ1-5, with unresolved D. The CDR3 is 17 residues long. The V gene lost 6 bases and the J gene lost 3 bases, with 21 bases spanning the gap. Germline V gives CDR1 MDHEN, CDR2 SYDVKM. CDR3 DNA: TGTGCCAGCAGCCTTAGGTCGGCCGGAGCCCACAATCAGCCCCAGCATTTT. Protein: CASSLRSAGAHNQPQHF.

The V call is TRBV9, the J call TRBJ2-7; D tentatively fits TRBD1 or TRBD2 (5 bases each). The CDR3 covers 16 residues. Trimming pared 4 bases from V and 6 bases from J, leaving 23 bases between. The germline V gene encodes CDR1 SGDLS and CDR2 YYNGEE. This chain's CDR3 is CASSPDGGRTRLEQYF. The CDR3 DNA reads TGTGCCAGCAGCCCCGATGGGGGACGGACTCGCCTCGAGCAGTACTTC.

This clone was counted once. The chain has TRBV4-1 and TRBJ2-7; D possibly matches TRBD1 or TRBD2 (6 bases each). The V and J ends lost 0 bases and 6 bases respectively, with 21 bases between them. The CDR3 loop spans 17 amino acids. The V gene's germline CDR1 is MGHRA and CDR2 YSYEKL. CDR3 loop: CASSQDGAGRGWSEQYF. The CDR3 DNA is TGCGCCAGCAGCCAAGATGGAGCGGGCAGGGGCTGGTCCGAGCAGTACTTC.

The chain couples TRBV5-6 to TRBJ1-3, with TRBD1 as a possible D gene (6 bases). Germline values: CDR1 SGHDT, CDR2 YYEEEE. The CDR3 has 13 residues. V was pared by 4 bases and J by 7 bases, with 12 bases between. CDR3 nucleotide sequence: TGTGCCAGCAGCGGCTGGGGGCTTAACACCATATATTTT. Translated: CASSGWGLNTIYF.

V is TRBV28 and J is TRBJ1-5; weak D call: TRBD1 (5 bases). The CDR3 totals 15 residues. The germline V and J ends were trimmed by 5 bases and 4 bases, with 15 bases remaining between them. Germline V CDR1 and CDR2: MDHEN, SYDVKM. The CDR3 nucleotides read TGTGCCAGCAGTCAAGAGGGGTTGGGGAATCAGCCCCAGCATTTT. Protein sequence: CASSQEGLGNQPQHF.

This clone was observed a single time. The chain employs TRBV9 and TRBJ1-1; D uncertain. The ends were cut back, 0 bases at V and 4 bases at J, with 16 bases in the middle. This CDR3 is 16 amino acids long. In germline, CDR1 is SGDLS, CDR2 YYNGEE. The CDR3: CASSVGVGEGSTEAFF. The CDR3 DNA reads as TGTGCCAGCAGCGTAGGGGTTGGGGAAGGGAGCACTGAAGCTTTCTTT. Full variable domain (missing parts from reference TRBV9 and TRBJ1-1): DSGVTQTPKHLITATGQRVTLRCSPRSGDLSVYWYQQSLDQGLQFLIQYYNGEERAKGNILERFSAQQFPDLHSELNLSSLELGDSALYFCASSVGVGEGSTEAFFGQGTRLTVV.

The chain links TRBV7-9 to TRBJ2-1, with TRBD2 as a possible D gene (6 bases). This CDR3 has 12 residues. V dropped 3 bases and J dropped 7 bases, with 7 bases sitting between them. Germline V CDR1 and CDR2: SEHNR, FQNEAQ (reference sequence). CDR3 loop: CASSFAGNEQFF. CDR3 DNA: TGTGCCAGCAGCTTTGCGGGGAATGAGCAGTTCTTC.

This clone has a single count. The chain uses TRBV6-6 and TRBJ1-2; 7 bases align to TRBD1. V trimming: 7 bases; J trimming: 4 bases; junction bases outside the gene matches: 15. The CDR3 extends over 16 amino acids. The germline V gene encodes CDR1 MNHNY and CDR2 SVGAGI (reference sequence). In DNA, the CDR3 is TGTGCCAGCACCAGCACTTTAACGGGACAGCGCTATGGCTACACCTTC. Amino acids: CASTSTLTGQRYGYTF.